This entry concerns a single T cell receptor beta chain. The sample originates from a study of T cell clones after liver transplantation. Overall study: As an antigen-independent comparator, third-party-reactive TCRbeta sequences came from pre-transplant mixed lymphocyte reactions.

Measured with immunoSEQ multiplex PCR; TCRdb has only the in-frame clones, and not every one. This table has roughly 55,000 clones, less than 85% appearing once. V trimming: 6 bases; J trimming: 4 bases; junction bases outside the gene matches: 10. The CDR3 is made up of 16 amino acids. CDR1 and CDR2 (germline): MGHRA, YSYEKL. The rearrangement links TRBV4-1 to TRBJ2-2; 8 bases agree with TRBD2. The TCR was taken from a human donor who received a liver transplant. The sample here was CD4+ T cells from blood, taken before liver transplant. This CDR3 is CASRPTSVLSTGELFF. CDR3 DNA: TGCGCCAGCAGACCGACTAGCGTACTGAGCACCGGGGAGCTGTTTTTT.